A selection of T cell receptor beta chains follows, all from one sample in a study of response to subunit inactivated influenza vaccine. TCRdb reanalysed the RT-PCR reads using MiXCR and keeps one entry per CDR3 protein. Here the sample spans about 170,000 distinct CDR3 sequences, less than 15% being singletons. These data also formed part of another study, on T cells expressing NK-cell markers.

The material was CD8+ T cells sorted from PBMCs, obtained 12 days after vaccination. The receptors were sampled from a man aged 50-60 years who received an inactivated influenza vaccine. CDR3s include the opening cysteine and the closing phenylalanine or tryptophan. A D gene is named only where the DNA matches it firmly. The size of a clone is reported for some rows only, either as once, few or many, or as a class for expanded clones.

d_call clone_size j_call v_call cdr3_aa cdr3_nt
TRBD1 . TRBJ2-1 TRBV27 CASSFLQTGVGHNEQFF TGTGCCAGCAGTTTCCTTCAGACAGGGGTCGGCCACAATGAGCAGTTCTTC
. . TRBJ2-2 TRBV14 CASSQEMGGRNTGELFF TGTGCCAGCAGCCAAGAAATGGGGGGGCGGAACACCGGGGAGCTGTTTTTT
TRBD1 many TRBJ2-7 TRBV4-2 CASSQLTGGHYEQYF TGTGCCAGCAGCCAACTGACAGGGGGACACTACGAGCAGTACTTC
TRBD1 . TRBJ1-5 TRBV28 CASSYRGYGNQPQHF TGTGCCAGCAGTTACAGGGGGTACGGCAATCAGCCCCAGCATTTT
TRBD2 . TRBJ2-1 TRBV10-2 CASSEGLAGMNNEQFF TGCGCCAGCAGTGAGGGGCTAGCGGGGATGAACAATGAGCAGTTCTTC
. . TRBJ2-3 TRBV28 CASRGWTVSTDTQYF TGTGCCAGCAGGGGTTGGACAGTCAGCACAGATACGCAGTATTTT
. few TRBJ2-5 TRBV21-1 CASSKGTGRDQETQYF TGTGCCAGCAGCAAAGGGACAGGGAGGGACCAAGAGACCCAGTACTTC
TRBD2 . TRBJ2-7 TRBV6-1 CASSPRLAGGYEHYF TGTGCCAGCAGCCCCAGATTAGCGGGAGGTTACGAGCACTACTTC
. . TRBJ2-7 TRBV14 CASSPGPYFYEQYF TGTGCCAGCAGCCCTGGCCCCTATTTCTACGAGCAGTACTTC
TRBD2 few TRBJ2-7 TRBV12-3/TRBV12-4 CASSKLAGAYEQYF TGTGCCAGCAGTAAACTAGCGGGGGCCTACGAGCAGTACTTC
. . TRBJ2-3 TRBV21-1 CASSKDDGARDTQYF TGTGCCAGCAGCAAAGATGACGGGGCGAGAGATACGCAGTATTTT